This T cell receptor (beta chain) comes out of a study of PD-1 blockade in classical Hodgkin lymphoma. Only in-frame clones appear in the TCRdb table, and some are missing; sequencing was by immunoSEQ multiplex PCR. The table has 20,000 to 30,000 clones, 65% to 90% seen once. V lost 3 bases and J 7 bases, leaving 11 bases between the germline ends. The CDR3 is 13 amino acids. Germline-derived CDR1 and CDR2 are SGDLS and YYNGEE. Each and every patient relapsed after autologous stem cell transplantation, and patients got differing brentuximab vedotin exposure. This clonotype was sampled from a human donor with classical Hodgkin lymphoma. The sample consisted of peripheral blood mononuclear cells (PBMCs), taken before the second cycle of nivolumab. The chain joins TRBV9 to TRBJ2-1; D is possibly TRBD2 (5 bases). CDR3: CASSATSGNEQFF. CDR3 DNA sequence: TGTGCCAGCAGCGCCACCTCGGGAAATGAGCAGTTCTTC. The full variable domain, completed using reference TRBV9 and TRBJ2-1, is DSGVTQTPKHLITATGQRVTLRCSPRSGDLSVYWYQQSLDQGLQFLIQYYNGEERAKGNILERFSAQQFPDLHSELNLSSLELGDSALYFCASSATSGNEQFFGPGTRLTVL.